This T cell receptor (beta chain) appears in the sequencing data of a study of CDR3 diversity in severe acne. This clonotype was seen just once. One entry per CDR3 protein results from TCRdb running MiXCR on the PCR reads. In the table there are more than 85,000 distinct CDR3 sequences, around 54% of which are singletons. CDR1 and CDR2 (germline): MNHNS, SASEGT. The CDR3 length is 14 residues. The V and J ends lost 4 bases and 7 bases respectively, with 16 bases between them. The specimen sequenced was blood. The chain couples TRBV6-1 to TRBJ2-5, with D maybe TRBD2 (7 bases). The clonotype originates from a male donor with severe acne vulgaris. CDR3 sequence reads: CASSARGAKGTQYF. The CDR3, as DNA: TGTGCCAGCAGTGCTCGGGGGGCGAAGGGGACCCAGTACTTC.